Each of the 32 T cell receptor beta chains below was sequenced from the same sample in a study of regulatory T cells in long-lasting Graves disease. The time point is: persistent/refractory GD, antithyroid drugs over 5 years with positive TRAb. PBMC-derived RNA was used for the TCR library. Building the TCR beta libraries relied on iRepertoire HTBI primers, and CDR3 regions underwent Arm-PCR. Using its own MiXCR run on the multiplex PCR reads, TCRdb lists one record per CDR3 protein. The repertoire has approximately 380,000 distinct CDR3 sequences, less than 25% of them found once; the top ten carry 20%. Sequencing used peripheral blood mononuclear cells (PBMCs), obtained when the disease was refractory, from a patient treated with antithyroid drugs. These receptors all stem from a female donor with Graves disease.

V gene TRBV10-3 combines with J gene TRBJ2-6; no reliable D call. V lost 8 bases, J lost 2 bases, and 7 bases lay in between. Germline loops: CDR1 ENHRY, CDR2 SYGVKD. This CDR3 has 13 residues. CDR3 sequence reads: CAIAETGANVLTF. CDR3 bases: TGTGCCATCGCGGAGACTGGGGCCAACGTCCTGACTTTC.

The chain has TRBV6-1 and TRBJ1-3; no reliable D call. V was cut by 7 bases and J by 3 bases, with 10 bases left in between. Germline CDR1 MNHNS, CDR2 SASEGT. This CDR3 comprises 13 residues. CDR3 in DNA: TGTGCCAGCATGGCCTCCCTTGGAAACACCATATATTTT. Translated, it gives CASMASLGNTIYF.

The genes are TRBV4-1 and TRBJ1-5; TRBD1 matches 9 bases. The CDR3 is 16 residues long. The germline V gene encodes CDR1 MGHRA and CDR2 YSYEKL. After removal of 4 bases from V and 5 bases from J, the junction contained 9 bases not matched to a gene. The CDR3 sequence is CASSPSRDRAHQPQHF. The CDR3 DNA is TGCGCCAGCAGCCCATCTCGGGACAGGGCGCATCAGCCCCAGCATTTT.

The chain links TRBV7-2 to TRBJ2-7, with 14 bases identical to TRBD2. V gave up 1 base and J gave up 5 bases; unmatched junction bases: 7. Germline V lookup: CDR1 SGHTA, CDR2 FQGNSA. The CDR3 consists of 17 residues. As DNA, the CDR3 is TGTGCCAGCAGCTTAGATTGGACTAGCGGGAGGCTGAACGAGCAGTACTTC. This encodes CASSLDWTSGRLNEQYF.

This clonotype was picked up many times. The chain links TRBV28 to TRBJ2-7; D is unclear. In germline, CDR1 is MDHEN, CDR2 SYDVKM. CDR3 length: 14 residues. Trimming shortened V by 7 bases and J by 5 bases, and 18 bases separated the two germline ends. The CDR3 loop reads CASTDSRRFHEQYF. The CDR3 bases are TGTGCCAGCACTGACTCCCGCAGGTTCCACGAGCAGTACTTC.

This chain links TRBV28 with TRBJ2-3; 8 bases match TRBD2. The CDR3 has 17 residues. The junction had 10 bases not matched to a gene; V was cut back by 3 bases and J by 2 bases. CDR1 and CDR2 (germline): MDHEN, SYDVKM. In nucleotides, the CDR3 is TGTGCCAGCAGTTTCCCGTTGGGTAGCGGGAACACAGATACGCAGTATTTT. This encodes CASSFPLGSGNTDTQYF.

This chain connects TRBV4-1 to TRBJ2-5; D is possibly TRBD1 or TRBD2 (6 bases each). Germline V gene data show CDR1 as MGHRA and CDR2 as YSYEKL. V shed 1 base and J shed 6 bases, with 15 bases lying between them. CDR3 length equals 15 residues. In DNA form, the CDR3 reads TGCGCCAGCAGCCAAGTGACGGGGGCTGCTCAGACCCAGTACTTC. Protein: CASSQVTGAAQTQYF.

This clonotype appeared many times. The CDR3 loop is CASTPLAGSPNTGELFF. CDR3 bases: TGTGCCAGCACCCCCCTAGCGGGGAGCCCGAACACCGGGGAGCTGTTTTTT. The chain couples TRBV6-1 to TRBJ2-2; TRBD2 matches at 9 bases. CDR1 is MNHNS, CDR2 SASEGT, per germline. There are 17 residues in the CDR3. J gave up 0 bases and V 7 bases, and 9 bases lay outside the gene matches.

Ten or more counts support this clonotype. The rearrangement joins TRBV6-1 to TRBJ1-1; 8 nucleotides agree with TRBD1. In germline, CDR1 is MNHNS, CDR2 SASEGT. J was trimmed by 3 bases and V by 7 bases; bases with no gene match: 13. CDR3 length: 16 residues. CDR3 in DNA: TGTGCCAGCATCCCGACTGTGGACAGGGCCCACACTGAAGCTTTCTTT. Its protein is CASIPTVDRAHTEAFF.

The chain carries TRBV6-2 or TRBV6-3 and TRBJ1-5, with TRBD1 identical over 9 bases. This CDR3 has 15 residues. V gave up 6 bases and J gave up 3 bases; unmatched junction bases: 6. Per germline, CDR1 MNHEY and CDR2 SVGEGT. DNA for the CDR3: TGTGCCAGCAGACTGGGACAGGGTATCAATCAGCCCCAGCATTTT. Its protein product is CASRLGQGINQPQHF.

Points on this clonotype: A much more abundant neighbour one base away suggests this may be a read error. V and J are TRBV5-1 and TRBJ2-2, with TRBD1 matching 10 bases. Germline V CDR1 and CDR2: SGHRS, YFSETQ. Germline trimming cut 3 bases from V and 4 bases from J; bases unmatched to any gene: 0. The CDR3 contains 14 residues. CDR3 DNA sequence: TGCGCCAGCAGCTGGGACAGGGGCACCGGGGAGCTGTTTTTT. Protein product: CASSWDRGTGELFF.

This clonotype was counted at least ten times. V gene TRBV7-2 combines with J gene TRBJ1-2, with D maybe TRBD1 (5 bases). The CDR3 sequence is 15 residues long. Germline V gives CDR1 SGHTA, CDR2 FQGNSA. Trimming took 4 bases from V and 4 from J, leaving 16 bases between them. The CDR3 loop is CASSSGTVTAYGYTF. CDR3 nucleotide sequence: TGTGCCAGCAGCTCCGGGACCGTTACCGCCTATGGCTACACCTTC.

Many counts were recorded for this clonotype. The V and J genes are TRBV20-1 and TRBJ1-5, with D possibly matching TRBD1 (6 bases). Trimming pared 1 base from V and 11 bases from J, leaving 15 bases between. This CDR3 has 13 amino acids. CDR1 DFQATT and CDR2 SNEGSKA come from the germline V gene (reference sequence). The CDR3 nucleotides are TGCAGTGCTAGAGTCTCAGGGGCCTCGGCCCAGCATTTT. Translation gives CSARVSGASAQHF.

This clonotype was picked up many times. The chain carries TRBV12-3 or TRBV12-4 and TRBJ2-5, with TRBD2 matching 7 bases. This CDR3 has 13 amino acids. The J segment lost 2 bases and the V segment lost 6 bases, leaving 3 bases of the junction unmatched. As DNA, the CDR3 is TGTGCCAGCAGAGGACTAGAACAAGAGACCCAGTACTTC. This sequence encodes CASRGLEQETQYF.

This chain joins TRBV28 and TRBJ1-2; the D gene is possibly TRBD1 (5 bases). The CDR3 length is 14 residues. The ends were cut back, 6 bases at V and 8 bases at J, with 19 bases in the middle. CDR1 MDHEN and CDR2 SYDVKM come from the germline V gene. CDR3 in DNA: TGTGCCAGCAGGCCACCGGGACCGCTGCTGGGCTACACCTTC. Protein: CASRPPGPLLGYTF.

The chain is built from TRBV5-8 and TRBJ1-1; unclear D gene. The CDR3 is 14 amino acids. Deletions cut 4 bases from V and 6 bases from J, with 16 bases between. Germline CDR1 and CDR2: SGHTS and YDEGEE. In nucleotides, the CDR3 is TGTGCCAGCAGCAGCCAGGCGCGATGGGCTGAAGCTTTCTTT. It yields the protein CASSSQARWAEAFF.

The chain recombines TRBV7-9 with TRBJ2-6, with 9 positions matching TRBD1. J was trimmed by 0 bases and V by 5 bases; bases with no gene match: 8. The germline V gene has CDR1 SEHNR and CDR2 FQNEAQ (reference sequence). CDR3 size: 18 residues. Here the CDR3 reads CASSGRTGEPSGANVLTF. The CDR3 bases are TGTGCCAGCAGCGGGAGGACAGGGGAGCCCTCTGGGGCCAACGTCCTGACTTTC.

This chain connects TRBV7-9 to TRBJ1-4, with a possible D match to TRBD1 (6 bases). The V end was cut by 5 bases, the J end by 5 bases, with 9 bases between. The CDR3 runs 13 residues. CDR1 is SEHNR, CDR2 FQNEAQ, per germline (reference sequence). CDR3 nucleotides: TGTGCCAGCAGCCCAGGACAGAATGAAAAACTGTTTTTT. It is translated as CASSPGQNEKLFF.

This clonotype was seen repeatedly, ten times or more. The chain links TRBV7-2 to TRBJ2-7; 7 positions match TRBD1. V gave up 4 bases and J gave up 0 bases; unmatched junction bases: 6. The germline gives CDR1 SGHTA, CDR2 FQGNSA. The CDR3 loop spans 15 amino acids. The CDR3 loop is CASSSTGQSSYEQYF. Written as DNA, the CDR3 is TGTGCCAGCAGCTCCACGGGACAGAGCTCCTACGAGCAGTACTTC.

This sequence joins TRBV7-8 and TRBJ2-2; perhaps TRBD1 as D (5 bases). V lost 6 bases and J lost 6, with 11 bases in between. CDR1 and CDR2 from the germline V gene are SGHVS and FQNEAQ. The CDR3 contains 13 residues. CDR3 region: CASRSLGAGELFF. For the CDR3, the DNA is TGTGCCAGCAGATCTTTAGGGGCCGGGGAGCTGTTTTTT. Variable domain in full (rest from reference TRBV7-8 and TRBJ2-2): GAGVSQSPRYKVAKRGQDVALRCDPISGHVSLFWYQQALGQGPEFLTYFQNEAQLDKSGLPSDRFFAERPEGSVSTLKIQRTQQEDSAVYLCASRSLGAGELFFGEGSRLTVL.

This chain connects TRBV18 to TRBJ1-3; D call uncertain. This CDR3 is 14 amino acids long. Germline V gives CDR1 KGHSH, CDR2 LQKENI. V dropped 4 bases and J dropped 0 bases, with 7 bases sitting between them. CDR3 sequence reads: CASSHTSSGNTIYF. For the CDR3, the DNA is TGTGCCAGCTCACATACAAGCTCTGGAAACACCATATATTTT. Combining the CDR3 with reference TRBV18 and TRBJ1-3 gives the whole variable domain NAGVMQNPRHLVRRRGQEARLRCSPMKGHSHVYWYRQLPEEGLKFMVYLQKENIIDESGMPKERFSAEFPKEGPSILRIQQVVRGDSAAYFCASSHTSSGNTIYFGEGSWLTVV.

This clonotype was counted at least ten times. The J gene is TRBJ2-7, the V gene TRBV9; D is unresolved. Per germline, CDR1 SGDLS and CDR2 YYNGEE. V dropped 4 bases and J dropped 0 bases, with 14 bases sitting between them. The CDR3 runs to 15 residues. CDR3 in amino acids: CASSPYSRSSYEQYF. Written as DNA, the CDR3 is TGTGCCAGCAGCCCCTACAGTAGGAGCTCCTACGAGCAGTACTTC. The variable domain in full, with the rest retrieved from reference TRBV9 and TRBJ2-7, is DSGVTQTPKHLITATGQRVTLRCSPRSGDLSVYWYQQSLDQGLQFLIQYYNGEERAKGNILERFSAQQFPDLHSELNLSSLELGDSALYFCASSPYSRSSYEQYFGPGTRLTVT.

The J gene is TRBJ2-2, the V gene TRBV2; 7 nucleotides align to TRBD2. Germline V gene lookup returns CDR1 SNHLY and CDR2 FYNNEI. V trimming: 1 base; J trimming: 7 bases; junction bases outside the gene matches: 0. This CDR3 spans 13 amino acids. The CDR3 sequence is CASSEGGGGELFF. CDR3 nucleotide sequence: TGTGCCAGCAGTGAAGGGGGGGGCGGGGAGCTGTTTTTT. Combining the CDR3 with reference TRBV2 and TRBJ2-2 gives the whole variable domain EPEVTQTPSHQVTQMGQEVILRCVPISNHLYFYWYRQILGQKVEFLVSFYNNEISEKSEIFDDQFSVERPDGSNFTLKIRSTKLEDSAMYFCASSEGGGGELFFGEGSRLTVL.

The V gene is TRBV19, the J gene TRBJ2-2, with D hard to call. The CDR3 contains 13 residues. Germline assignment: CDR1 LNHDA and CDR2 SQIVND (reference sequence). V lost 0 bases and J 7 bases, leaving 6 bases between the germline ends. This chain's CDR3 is CASSIDVDGELFF. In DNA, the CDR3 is TGTGCCAGTAGTATAGATGTGGACGGGGAGCTGTTTTTT.

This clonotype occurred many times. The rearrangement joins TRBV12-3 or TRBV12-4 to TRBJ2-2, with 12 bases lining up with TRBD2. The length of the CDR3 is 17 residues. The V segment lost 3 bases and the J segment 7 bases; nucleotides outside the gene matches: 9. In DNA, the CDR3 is TGTGCCAGCAGTTTTACTGGGACTAGCGGGTTTAGCGGGGAGCTGTTTTTT. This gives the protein CASSFTGTSGFSGELFF.

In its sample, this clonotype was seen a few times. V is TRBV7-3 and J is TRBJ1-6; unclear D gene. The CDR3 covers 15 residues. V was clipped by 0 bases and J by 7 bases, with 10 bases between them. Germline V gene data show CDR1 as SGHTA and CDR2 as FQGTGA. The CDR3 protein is CASSLTRDGNSPLHF. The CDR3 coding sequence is TGTGCCAGCAGCTTAACACGTGACGGGAATTCACCCCTCCACTTT.

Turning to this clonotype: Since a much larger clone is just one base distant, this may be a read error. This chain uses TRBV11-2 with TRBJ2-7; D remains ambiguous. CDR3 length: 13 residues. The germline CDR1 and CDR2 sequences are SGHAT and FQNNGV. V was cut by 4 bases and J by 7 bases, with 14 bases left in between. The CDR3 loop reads CASSSGPAGEQYF. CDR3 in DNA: TGTGCCAGCAGCTCCGGACCGGCCGGGGAGCAGTACTTC.

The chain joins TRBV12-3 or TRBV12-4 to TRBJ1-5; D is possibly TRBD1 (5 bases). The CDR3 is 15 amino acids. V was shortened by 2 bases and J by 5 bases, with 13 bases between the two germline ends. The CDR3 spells CASSLRDGGYQPQHF. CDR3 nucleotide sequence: TGTGCCAGCAGTTTAAGGGACGGGGGGTATCAGCCCCAGCATTTT.

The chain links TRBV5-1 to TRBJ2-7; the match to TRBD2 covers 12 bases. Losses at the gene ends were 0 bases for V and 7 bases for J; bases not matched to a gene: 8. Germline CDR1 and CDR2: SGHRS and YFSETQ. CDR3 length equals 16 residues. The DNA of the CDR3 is TGCGCCAGCAGCTTGGCATGGACTAGCGGGACGAGGGAGCAGTACTTC. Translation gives CASSLAWTSGTREQYF.

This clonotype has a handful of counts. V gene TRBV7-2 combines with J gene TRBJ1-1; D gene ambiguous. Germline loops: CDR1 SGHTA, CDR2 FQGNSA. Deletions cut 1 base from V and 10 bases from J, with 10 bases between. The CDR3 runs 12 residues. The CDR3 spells CASSLGTIGAFF. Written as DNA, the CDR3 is TGTGCCAGCAGCTTAGGGACGATTGGAGCTTTCTTT.

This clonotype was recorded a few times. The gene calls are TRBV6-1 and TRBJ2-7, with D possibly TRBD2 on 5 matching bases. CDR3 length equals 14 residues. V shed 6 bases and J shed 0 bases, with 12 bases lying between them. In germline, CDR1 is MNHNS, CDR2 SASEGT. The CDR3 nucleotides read TGTGCCAGCAGCCAACGGCGGGCCTCCTACGAGCAGTACTTC. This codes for CASSQRRASYEQYF.

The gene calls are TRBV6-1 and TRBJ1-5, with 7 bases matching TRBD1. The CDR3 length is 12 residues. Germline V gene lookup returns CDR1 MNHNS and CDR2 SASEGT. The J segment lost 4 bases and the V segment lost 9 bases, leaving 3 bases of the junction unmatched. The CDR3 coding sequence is TGTGCCAGTGAGACAGGGAATCAGCCCCAGCATTTT. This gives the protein CASETGNQPQHF.